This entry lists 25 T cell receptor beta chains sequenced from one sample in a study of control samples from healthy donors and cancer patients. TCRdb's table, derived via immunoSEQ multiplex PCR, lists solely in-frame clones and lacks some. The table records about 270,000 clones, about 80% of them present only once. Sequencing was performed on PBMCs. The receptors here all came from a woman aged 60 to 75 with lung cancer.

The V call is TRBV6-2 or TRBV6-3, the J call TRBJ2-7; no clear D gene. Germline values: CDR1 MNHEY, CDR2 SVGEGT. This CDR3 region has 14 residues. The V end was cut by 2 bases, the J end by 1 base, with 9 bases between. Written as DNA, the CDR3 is TGTGCCAGCAGTTACCTTGACGCTTCCTACGAGCAGTACTTC. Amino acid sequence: CASSYLDASYEQYF.

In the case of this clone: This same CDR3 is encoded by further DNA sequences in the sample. The CDR3 reads CASSPLSTDTQYF. CDR3 nucleotides: TGTGCCAGCTCACCACTTAGCACAGATACGCAGTATTTT. V gene TRBV18 combines with J gene TRBJ2-3; D is uncertain. Trimming stripped 1 base from V and 0 bases from J, with 2 bases between. CDR1 is KGHSH, CDR2 LQKENI, per germline. There are 13 residues in the CDR3.

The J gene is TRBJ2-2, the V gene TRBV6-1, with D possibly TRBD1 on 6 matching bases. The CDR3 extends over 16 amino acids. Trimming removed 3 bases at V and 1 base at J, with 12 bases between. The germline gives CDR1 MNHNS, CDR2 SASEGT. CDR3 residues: CASSDGQGLNTGELFF. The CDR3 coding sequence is TGTGCCAGCAGTGACGGGCAGGGGCTGAACACCGGGGAGCTGTTTTTT.

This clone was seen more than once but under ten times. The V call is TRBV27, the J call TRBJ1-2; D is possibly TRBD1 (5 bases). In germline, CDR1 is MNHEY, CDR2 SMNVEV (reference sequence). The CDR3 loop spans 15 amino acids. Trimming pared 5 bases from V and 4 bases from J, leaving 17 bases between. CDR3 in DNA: TGTGCCAGCAGTCTAAAAGAGGGACCGGCCTATGGCTACACCTTC. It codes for CASSLKEGPAYGYTF.

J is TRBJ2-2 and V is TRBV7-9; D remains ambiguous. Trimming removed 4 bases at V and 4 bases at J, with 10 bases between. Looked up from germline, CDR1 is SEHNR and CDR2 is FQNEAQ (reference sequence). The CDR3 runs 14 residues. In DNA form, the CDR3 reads TGTGCCAGCAGCTCAGCCCGGCTCACCGGGGAGCTGTTTTTT. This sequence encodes CASSSARLTGELFF.

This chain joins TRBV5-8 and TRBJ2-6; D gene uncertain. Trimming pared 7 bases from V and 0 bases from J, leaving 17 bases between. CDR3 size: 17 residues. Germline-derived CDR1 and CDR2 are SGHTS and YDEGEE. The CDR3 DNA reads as TGTGCCAGCGATAGGCAGTTACTCAGCTCTGGGGCCAACGTCCTGACTTTC. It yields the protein CASDRQLLSSGANVLTF.

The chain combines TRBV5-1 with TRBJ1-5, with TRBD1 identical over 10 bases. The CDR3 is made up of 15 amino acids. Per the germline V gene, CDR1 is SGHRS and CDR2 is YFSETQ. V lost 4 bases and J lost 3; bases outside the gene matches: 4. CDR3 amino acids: CASSKTGGLNQPQHF. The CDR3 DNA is TGCGCCAGCAGCAAGACAGGGGGCCTCAATCAGCCCCAGCATTTT.

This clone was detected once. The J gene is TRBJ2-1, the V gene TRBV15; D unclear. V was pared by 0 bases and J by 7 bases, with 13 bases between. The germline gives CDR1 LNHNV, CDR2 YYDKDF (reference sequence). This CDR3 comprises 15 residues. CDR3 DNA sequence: TGTGCCACCAGCAGAGATCGGCACAGAGCGAATGAGCAGTTCTTC. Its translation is CATSRDRHRANEQFF.

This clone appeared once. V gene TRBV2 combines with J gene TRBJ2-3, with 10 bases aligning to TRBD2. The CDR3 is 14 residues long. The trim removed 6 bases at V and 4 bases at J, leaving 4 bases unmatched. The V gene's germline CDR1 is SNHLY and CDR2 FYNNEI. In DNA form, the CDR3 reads TGTGCCAGCAGCGCCAGCGGGGGGGCAGATACGCAGTATTTT. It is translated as CASSASGGADTQYF.

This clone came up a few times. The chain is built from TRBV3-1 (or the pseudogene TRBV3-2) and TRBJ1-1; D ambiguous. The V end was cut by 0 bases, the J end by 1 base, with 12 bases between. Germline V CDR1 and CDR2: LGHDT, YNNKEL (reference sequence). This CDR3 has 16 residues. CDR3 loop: CASSQDLDPWNTEAFF. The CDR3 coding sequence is TGTGCCAGCAGCCAAGATCTTGACCCCTGGAACACTGAAGCTTTCTTT.

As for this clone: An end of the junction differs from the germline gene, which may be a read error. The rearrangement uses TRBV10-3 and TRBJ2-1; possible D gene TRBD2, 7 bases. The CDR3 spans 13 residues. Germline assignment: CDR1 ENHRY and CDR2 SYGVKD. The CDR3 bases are TGTGTCATCAGTGAGGGGGGGACTATTGAGCAGTTCTTC. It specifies CVISEGGTIEQFF.

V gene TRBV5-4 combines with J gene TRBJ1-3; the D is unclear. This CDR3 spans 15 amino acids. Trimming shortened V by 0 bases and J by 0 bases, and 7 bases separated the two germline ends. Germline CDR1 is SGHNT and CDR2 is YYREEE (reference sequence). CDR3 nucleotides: TGTGCCAGCAGCTTGGATCTGCTCTCTGGAAACACCATATATTTT. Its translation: CASSLDLLSGNTIYF.

The CDR3, as DNA: TGTGCCAGCAGCCTAGAGGGGGTCCTAGGCACTGAGCAGTTCTTC. Translating it yields CASSLEGVLGTEQFF. This chain joins TRBV7-9 and TRBJ2-1, with D possibly matching TRBD1 (6 bases). Trimming left V 5 bases short and J 9 bases short, with 20 bases between. The CDR3 extends over 15 amino acids. Germline V CDR1 and CDR2: SEHNR, FQNEAQ (reference sequence). Full variable domain (remainder filled in from reference TRBV7-9 and TRBJ2-1): DTGVSQNPRHKITKRGQNVTFRCDPISEHNRLYWYRQTLGQGPEFLTYFQNEAQLEKSRLLSDRFSAERPKGSFSTLEIQRTEQGDSAMYLCASSLEGVLGTEQFFGPGTRLTVL.

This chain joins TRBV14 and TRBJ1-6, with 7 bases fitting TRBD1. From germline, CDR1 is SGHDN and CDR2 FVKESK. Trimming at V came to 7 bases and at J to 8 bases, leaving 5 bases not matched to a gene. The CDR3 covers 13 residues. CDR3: CASNRQGDSPLHF. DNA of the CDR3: TGTGCCAGCAATCGACAGGGCGATTCACCCCTCCACTTT.

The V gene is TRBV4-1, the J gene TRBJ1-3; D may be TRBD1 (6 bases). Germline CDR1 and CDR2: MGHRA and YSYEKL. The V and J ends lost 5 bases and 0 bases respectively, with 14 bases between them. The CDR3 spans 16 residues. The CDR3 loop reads CASSGLEQGSGNTIYF. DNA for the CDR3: TGCGCCAGCAGCGGACTGGAACAGGGCTCTGGAAACACCATATATTTT.

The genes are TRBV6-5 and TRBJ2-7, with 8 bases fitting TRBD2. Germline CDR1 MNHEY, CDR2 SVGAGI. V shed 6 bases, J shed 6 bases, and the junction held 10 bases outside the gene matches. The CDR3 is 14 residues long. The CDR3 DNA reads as TGTGCCAGCAGGAGCGGGAGCTATAGCGGCGAGCAGTACTTC. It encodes CASRSGSYSGEQYF.

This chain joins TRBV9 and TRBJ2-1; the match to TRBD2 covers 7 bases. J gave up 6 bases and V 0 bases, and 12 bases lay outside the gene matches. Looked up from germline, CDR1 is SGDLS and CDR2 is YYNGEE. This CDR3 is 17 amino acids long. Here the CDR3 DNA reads TGTGCCAGCAGCGTAGCTCAGGGCCTAGCGGAGGGCAATGAGCAGTTCTTC. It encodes CASSVAQGLAEGNEQFF.

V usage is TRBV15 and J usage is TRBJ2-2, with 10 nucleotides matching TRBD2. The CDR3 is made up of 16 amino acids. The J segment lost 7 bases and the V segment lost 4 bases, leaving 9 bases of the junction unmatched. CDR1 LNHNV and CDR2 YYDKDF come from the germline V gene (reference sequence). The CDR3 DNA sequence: TGTGCCACCAGCAAACACCCTAGCGGGAGAAACGGGGAGCTGTTTTTT. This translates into CATSKHPSGRNGELFF.

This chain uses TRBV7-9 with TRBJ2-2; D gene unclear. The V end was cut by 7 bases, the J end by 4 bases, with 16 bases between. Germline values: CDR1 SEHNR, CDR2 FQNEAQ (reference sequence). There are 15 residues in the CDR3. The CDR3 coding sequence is TGTGCCAGCACCCCCGGTTTTGCCGGCACCGGGGAGCTGTTTTTT. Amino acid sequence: CASTPGFAGTGELFF.

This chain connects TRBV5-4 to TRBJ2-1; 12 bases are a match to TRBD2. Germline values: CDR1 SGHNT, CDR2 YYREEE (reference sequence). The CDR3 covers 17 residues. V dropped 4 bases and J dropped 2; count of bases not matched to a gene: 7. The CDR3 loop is CASSPETSGSPYNEQFF. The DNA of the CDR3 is TGTGCCAGCAGCCCAGAGACTAGCGGGAGTCCCTACAATGAGCAGTTCTTC.

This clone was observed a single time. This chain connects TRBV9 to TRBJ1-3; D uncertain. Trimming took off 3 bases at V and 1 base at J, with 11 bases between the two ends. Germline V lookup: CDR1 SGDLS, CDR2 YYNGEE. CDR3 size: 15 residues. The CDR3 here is CASSGQVFSGNTIYF. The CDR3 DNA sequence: TGTGCCAGCAGCGGCCAGGTTTTTTCTGGAAACACCATATATTTT. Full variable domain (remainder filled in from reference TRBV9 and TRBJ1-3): DSGVTQTPKHLITATGQRVTLRCSPRSGDLSVYWYQQSLDQGLQFLIQYYNGEERAKGNILERFSAQQFPDLHSELNLSSLELGDSALYFCASSGQVFSGNTIYFGEGSWLTVV.

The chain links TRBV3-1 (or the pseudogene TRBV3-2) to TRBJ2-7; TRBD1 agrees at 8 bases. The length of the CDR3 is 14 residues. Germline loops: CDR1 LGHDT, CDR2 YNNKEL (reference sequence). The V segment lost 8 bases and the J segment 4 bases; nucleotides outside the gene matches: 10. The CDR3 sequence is CASSFGQGWYEQYF. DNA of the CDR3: TGTGCCAGCTCTTTCGGACAGGGATGGTACGAGCAGTACTTC.

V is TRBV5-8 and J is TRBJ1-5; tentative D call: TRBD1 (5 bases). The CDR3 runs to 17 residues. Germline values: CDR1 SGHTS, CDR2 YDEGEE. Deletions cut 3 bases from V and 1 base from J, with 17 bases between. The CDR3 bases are TGTGCCAGCAGCTCTCTGGACACATCTTGGAGCAATCAGCCCCAGCATTTT. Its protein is CASSSLDTSWSNQPQHF.

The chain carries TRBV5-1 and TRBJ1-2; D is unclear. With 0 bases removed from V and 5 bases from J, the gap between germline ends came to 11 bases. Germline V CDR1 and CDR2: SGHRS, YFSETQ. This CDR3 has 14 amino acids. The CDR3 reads CASSLGLTVYGYTF. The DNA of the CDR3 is TGCGCCAGCAGCTTGGGGTTAACGGTGTATGGCTACACCTTC.

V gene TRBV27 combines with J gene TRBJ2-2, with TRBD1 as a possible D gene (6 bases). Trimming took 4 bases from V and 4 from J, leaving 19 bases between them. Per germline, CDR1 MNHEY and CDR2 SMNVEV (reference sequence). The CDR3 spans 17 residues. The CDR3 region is CASSSLQGRLSTGELFF. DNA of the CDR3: TGTGCCAGCAGTTCCCTACAGGGTCGTTTGAGCACCGGGGAGCTGTTTTTT.